These 2 T cell receptor beta chains were sequenced from one sample in a study of beta chain features in type 1 diabetes. The investigators reverse transcribed all of the isolated RNA, so they sequenced expressed TCRB transcripts. Produced via immunoSEQ multiplex PCR; TCRdb's table is partial and in-frame only. The repertoire holds about 180,000 clones, with approximately 13% as singletons. What was sequenced was central memory CD4+ T cells from blood. These receptors all come from a woman under 30 in good health.

V gene TRBV18 combines with J gene TRBJ2-5; 9 bases are shared with TRBD2. This CDR3 is 14 amino acids long. V trimming: 6 bases; J trimming: 4 bases; junction bases outside the gene matches: 6. Looked up from germline, CDR1 is KGHSH and CDR2 is LQKENI. The CDR3: CASSLAGSRETQYF. CDR3 DNA: TGTGCCAGCTCTCTAGCGGGATCGCGAGAGACCCAGTACTTC.

This clone was found a few times. In nucleotides, the CDR3 is TGTGCCAGCAGCCGGAGGGGCGTTTGGACTAGCGGGAGGGTCGGCAATGAGCAGTTCTTC. Translation gives CASSRRGVWTSGRVGNEQFF. V usage is TRBV14 and J usage is TRBJ2-1; TRBD2 matches 15 bases. The V gene's germline CDR1 is SGHDN and CDR2 FVKESK. Losses at the gene ends were 4 bases for V and 6 bases for J; bases not matched to a gene: 16. The CDR3 extends over 20 amino acids.